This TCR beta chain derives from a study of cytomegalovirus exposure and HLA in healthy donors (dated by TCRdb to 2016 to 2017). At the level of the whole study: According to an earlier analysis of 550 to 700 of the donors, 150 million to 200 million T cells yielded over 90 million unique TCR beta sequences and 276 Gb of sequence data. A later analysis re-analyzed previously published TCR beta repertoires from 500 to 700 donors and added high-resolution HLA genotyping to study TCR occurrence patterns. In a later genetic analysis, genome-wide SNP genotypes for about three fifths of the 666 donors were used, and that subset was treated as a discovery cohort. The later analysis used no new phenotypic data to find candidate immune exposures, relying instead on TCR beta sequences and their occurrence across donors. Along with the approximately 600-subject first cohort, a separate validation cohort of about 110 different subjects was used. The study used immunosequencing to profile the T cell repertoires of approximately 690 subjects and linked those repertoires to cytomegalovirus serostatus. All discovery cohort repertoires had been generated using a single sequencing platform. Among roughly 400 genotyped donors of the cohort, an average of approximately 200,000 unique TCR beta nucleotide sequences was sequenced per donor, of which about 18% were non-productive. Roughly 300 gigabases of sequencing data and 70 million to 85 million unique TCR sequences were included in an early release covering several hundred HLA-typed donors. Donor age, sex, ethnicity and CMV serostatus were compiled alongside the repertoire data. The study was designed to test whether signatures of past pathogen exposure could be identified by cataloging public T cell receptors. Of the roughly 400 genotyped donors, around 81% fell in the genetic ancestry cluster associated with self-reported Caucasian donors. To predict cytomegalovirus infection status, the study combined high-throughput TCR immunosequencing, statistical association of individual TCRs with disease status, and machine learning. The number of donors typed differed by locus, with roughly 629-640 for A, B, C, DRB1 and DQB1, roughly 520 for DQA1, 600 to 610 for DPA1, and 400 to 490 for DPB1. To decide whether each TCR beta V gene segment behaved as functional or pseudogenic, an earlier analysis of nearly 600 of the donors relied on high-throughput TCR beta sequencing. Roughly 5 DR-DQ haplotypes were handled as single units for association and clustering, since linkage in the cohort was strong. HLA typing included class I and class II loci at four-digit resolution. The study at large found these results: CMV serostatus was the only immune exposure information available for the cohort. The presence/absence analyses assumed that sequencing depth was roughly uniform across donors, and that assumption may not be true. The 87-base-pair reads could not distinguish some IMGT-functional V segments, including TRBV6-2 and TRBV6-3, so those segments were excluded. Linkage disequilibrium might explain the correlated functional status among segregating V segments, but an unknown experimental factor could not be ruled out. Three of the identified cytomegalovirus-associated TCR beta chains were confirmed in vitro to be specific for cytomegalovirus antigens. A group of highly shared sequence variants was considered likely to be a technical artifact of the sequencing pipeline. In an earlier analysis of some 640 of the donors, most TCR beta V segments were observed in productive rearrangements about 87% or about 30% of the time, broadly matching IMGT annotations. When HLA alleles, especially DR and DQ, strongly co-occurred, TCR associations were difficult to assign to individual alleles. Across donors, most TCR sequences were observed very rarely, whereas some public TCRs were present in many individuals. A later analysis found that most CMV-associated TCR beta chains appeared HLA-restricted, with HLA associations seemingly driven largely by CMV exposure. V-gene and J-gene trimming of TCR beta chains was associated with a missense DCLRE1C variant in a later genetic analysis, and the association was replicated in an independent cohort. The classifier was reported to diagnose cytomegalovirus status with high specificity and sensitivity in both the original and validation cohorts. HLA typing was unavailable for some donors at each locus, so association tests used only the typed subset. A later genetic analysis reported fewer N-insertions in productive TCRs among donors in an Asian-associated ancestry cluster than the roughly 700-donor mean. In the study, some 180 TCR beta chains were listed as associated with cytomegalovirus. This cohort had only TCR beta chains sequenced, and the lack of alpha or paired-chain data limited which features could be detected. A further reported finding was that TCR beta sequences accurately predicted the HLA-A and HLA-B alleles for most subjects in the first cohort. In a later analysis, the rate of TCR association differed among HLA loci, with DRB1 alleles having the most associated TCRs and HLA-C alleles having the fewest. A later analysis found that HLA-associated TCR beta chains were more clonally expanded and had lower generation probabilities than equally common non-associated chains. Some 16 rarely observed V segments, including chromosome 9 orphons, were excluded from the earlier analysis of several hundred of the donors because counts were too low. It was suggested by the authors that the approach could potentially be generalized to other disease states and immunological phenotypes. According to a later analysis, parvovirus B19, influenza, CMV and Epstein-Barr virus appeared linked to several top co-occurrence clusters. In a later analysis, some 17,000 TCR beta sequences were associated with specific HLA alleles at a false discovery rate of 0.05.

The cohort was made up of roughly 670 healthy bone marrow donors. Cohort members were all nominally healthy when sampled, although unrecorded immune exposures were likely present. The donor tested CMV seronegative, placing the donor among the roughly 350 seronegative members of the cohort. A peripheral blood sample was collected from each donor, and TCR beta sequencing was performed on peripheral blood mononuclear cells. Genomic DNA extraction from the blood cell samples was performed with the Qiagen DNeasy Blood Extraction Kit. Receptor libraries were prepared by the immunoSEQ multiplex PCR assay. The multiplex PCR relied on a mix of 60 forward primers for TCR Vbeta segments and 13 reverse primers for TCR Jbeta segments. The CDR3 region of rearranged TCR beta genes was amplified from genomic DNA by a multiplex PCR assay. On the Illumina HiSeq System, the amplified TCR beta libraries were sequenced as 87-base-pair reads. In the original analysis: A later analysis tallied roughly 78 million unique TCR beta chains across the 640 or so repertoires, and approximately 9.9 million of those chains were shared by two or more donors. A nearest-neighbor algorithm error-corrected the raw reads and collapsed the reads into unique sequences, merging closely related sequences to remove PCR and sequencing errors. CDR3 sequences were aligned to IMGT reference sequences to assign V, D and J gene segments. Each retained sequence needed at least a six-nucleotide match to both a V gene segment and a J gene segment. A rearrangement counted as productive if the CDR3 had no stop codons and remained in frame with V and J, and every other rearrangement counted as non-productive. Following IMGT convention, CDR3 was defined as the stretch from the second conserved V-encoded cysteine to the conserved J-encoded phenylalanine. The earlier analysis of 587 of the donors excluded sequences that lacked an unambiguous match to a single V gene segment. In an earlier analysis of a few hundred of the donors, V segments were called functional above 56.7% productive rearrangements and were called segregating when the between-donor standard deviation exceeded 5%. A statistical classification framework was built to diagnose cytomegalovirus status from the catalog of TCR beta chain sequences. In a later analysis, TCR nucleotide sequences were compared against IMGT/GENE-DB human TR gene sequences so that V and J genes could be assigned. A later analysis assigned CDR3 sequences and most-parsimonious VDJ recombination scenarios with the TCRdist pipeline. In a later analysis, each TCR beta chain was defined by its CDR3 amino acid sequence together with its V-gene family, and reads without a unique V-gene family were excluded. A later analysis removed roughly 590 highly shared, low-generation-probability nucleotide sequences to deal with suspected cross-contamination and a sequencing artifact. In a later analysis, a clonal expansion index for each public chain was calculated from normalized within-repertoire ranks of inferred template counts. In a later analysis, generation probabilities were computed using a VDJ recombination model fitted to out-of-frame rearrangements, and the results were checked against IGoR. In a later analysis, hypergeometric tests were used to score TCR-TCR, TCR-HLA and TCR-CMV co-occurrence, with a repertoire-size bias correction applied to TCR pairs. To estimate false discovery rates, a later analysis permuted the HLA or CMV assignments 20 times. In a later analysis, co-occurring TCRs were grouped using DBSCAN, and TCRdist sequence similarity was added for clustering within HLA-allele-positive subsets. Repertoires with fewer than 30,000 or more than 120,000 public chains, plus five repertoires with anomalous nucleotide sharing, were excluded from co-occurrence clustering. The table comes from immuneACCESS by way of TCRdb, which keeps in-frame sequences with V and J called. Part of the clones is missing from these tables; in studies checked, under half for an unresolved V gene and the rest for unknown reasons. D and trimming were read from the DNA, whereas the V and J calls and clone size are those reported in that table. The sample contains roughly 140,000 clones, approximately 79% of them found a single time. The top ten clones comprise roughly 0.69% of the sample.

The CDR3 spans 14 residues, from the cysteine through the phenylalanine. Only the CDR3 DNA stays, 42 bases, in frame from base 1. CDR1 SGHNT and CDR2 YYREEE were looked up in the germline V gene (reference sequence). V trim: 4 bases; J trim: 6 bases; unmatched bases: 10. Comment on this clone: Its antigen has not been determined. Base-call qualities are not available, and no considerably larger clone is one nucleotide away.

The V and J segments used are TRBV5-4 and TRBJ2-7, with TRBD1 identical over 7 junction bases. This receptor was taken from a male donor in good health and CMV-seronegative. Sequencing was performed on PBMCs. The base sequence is TGTGCCAGCAGCACGGGACAGACCTCGAGCGAGCAGTACTTC. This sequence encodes CASSTGQTSSEQYF.